The 3 T cell receptor beta chains given below trace back to one sample, sequenced in a study of Graves' ophthalmopathy and Graves' hyperthyroidism. Researchers took RNA transcripts and amplified TCR beta CDR3 regions from them. First-round RT-PCR with HTBI primers preceded a second-round multiplex PCR. One entry per CDR3 protein, called by TCRdb with MiXCR from the multiplex PCR reads. The table lists 200,000 to 300,000 distinct CDR3 sequences, around 45% of them singletons, with around 43% in the top ten. The sample consisted of peripheral blood. The receptors were gathered from an adult man with Graves' ophthalmopathy.

The chain uses TRBV20-1 and TRBJ2-7; 7 positions agree with TRBD1. The CDR3 length is 12 residues. Trimming cost V 5 bases and J 0 bases; bases outside gene matches: 1. Germline-derived CDR1 and CDR2 are DFQATT and SNEGSKA (reference sequence). CDR3 nucleotide sequence: TGCAGTGCTCGGGACAGCTCCTACGAGCAGTACTTC. It is translated as CSARDSSYEQYF.

This chain uses TRBV20-1 with TRBJ2-7; D is possibly TRBD2 (5 bases). V dropped 0 bases and J dropped 2 bases, with 11 bases sitting between them. The CDR3 sequence is 14 residues long. CDR1 is DFQATT, CDR2 SNEGSKA, per germline (reference sequence). CDR3 sequence: CSARDTRGTYEQYF. In DNA, the CDR3 is TGCAGTGCTAGAGATACCCGGGGAACCTACGAGCAGTACTTC.

CDR3 nucleotides: TGTGCCAGTAGGACCTGGACAGCTTCTGGAAACACCATATATTTT. This translates into CASRTWTASGNTIYF. This sequence joins TRBV19 and TRBJ1-3; D perhaps matches TRBD1 (6 bases). The CDR3 contains 15 residues. Germline CDR1 is LNHDA and CDR2 is SQIVND (reference sequence). V dropped 6 bases and J dropped 1 base, with 13 bases sitting between them.